The 14 T cell receptor beta chains below come from one sample, sequenced in a study of identical twins. TCRdb analysed the 5' RACE reads with MiXCR anew, one entry per CDR3 protein. Of 1,800,000 or so distinct CDR3 sequences listed, around 29% are singletons. What was sequenced was cord blood. These receptors all stem from a newborn girl in good health.

Concerning this clonotype: A much larger clone differs from this one at a single base, so this may be a read error. The V gene is TRBV12-3 or TRBV12-4, the J gene TRBJ2-7; TRBD2 agrees at 10 bases. J lost 6 bases, V lost 6 bases, and 8 bases had no gene match. The CDR3 extends over 14 amino acids. CDR3 loop: CASSHRASGSEQYF. CDR3 nucleotide sequence: TGTGCCAGCAGCCATCGGGCTAGCGGGAGCGAGCAGTACTTC.

The chain links TRBV6-5 to TRBJ1-1; 10 positions agree with TRBD1. CDR3 length: 14 residues. V lost 6 bases and J lost 7; bases outside the gene matches: 8. Germline V gives CDR1 MNHEY, CDR2 SVGAGI. This chain's CDR3 is CASSRTGGSGEAFF. CDR3 coding DNA: TGTGCCAGCAGCCGGACAGGGGGATCGGGTGAAGCTTTCTTT.

This clonotype has just a few counts. The rearrangement uses TRBV2 and TRBJ1-5, with 9 positions matching TRBD1. The CDR3 spans 13 residues. The germline V gene encodes CDR1 SNHLY and CDR2 FYNNEI. The ends lost 6 bases at V and 14 bases at J; junction bases unmatched: 11. The CDR3: CASSGDRVGFKHF. CDR3 coding DNA: TGTGCCAGCAGCGGGGACAGGGTGGGATTCAAGCATTTT. The whole variable domain, remainder taken from reference TRBV2 and TRBJ1-5, is EPEVTQTPSHQVTQMGQEVILRCVPISNHLYFYWYRQILGQKVEFLVSFYNNEISEKSEIFDDQFSVERPDGSNFTLKIRSTKLEDSAMYFCASSGDRVGFKHFGDGTRLSIL.

V gene TRBV5-1 combines with J gene TRBJ1-5, with D perhaps matching TRBD1 (6 bases). The germline V gene encodes CDR1 SGHRS and CDR2 YFSETQ. V was pared by 4 bases and J by 3 bases, with 14 bases between. This CDR3 is 15 amino acids long. The CDR3 nucleotides read TGCGCCAGCAGCCCGGAAGGGGACACCAATCAGCCCCAGCATTTT. The encoded protein is CASSPEGDTNQPQHF.

The CDR3 reads CSVAGLAVREQYF. The CDR3 DNA sequence: TGCAGCGTCGCGGGACTAGCCGTGAGGGAGCAGTACTTC. This sequence joins TRBV29-1 and TRBJ2-7; 9 bases match TRBD2. The CDR3 sequence is 13 residues long. The V gene's germline CDR1 is SQVTM and CDR2 ANQGSEA. V shed 6 bases and J 7 bases; nucleotides not matched to a gene: 10.

The chain is built from TRBV4-1 and TRBJ2-7, with TRBD2 identical over 8 bases. Germline trimming cut 2 bases from V and 9 bases from J; bases unmatched to any gene: 9. The CDR3 is made up of 14 amino acids. The V gene's germline CDR1 is MGHRA and CDR2 YSYEKL. The CDR3 loop is CASSQRPLTSGQYF. The CDR3 DNA is TGCGCCAGCAGCCAAAGGCCTCTTACTAGCGGGCAGTACTTC.

Remarks on this clonotype: One end of the junction fails to match germline, which may point to a read error. The chain uses TRBV7-9 and TRBJ2-3; 11 bases are shared with TRBD2. The CDR3 extends over 17 amino acids. Germline CDR1 SEHNR, CDR2 FQNEAQ (reference sequence). The CDR3 region is CASSSPRLAGLTDAQYF. CDR3 DNA: TGTGCCAGCAGCTCTCCTAGACTAGCGGGACTCACAGATGCGCAGTATTTT.

CDR3 bases: TGTGCCAGCGCCACAGGGCGCGAGCAGTACTTC. Its protein is CASATGREQYF. This chain joins TRBV2 and TRBJ2-7; a possible D gene is TRBD1 (6 bases). There are 11 residues in the CDR3. Trimming pared 8 bases from V and 6 bases from J, leaving 11 bases between. Germline assignment: CDR1 SNHLY and CDR2 FYNNEI.

This clonotype has only a few counts. This chain uses TRBV2 with TRBJ2-1; 13 nucleotides align to TRBD2. CDR1 is SNHLY and CDR2 is FYNNEI in the germline V gene. This CDR3 has 16 amino acids. J was trimmed by 8 bases and V by 1 base; bases with no gene match: 5. CDR3 sequence reads: CASSEGTSGSRDEQFF. The CDR3 nucleotides read TGTGCCAGCAGTGAAGGGACTAGCGGGAGTCGGGATGAGCAGTTCTTC.

This clonotype has more than one count but fewer than ten. This chain joins TRBV5-5 and TRBJ1-4; D possibly corresponds to TRBD1 (6 bases). CDR3 size: 16 residues. Germline lookup yields CDR1 SGHKS and CDR2 YYEKEE (reference sequence). Trimming removed 1 base from V and 4 bases from J, with 14 bases in between. As DNA, the CDR3 is TGTGCCAGCAGCTTGCGGGACATGTCCTTTAATGAAAAACTGTTTTTT. This gives the protein CASSLRDMSFNEKLFF.

The V gene is TRBV14, the J gene TRBJ1-5, with D perhaps matching TRBD1 (5 bases). Germline V CDR1 and CDR2: SGHDN, FVKESK. The V gene lost 0 bases and the J gene lost 4 bases, with 16 bases spanning the gap. The CDR3 loop spans 17 amino acids. The CDR3: CASSQDPRQSTNQPQHF. Here the CDR3 DNA reads TGTGCCAGCAGCCAAGATCCCAGACAGTCCACTAATCAGCCCCAGCATTTT.

This chain uses TRBV20-1 with TRBJ1-2; D is perhaps TRBD1 (6 bases). This CDR3 contains 13 residues. Germline values: CDR1 DFQATT, CDR2 SNEGSKA (reference sequence). The V end lost 4 bases, the J end lost 1 base, and 10 bases lay between the germline ends. The CDR3 protein is CSATDSHNYGYTF. The CDR3 DNA sequence: TGCAGTGCTACGGACAGCCATAACTATGGCTACACCTTC.

This clonotype was seen a few times. This chain links TRBV6-5 with TRBJ2-3, with D possibly being TRBD1 (6 bases). CDR1 and CDR2 (germline): MNHEY, SVGAGI. This CDR3 contains 15 residues. Trimming stripped 0 bases from V and 1 base from J, with 8 bases between. In DNA, the CDR3 is TGTGCCAGCAGTTACTCGAGGACAGGCACAGATACGCAGTATTTT. Protein: CASSYSRTGTDTQYF.

The chain links TRBV21-1 to TRBJ1-2; the table's D call of TRBD1 was not tested on the DNA. TRBV21-1 constitutes a pseudogene. The CDR3 covers 17 residues. CDR3 loop: CASSKVIRRQDLYGYTF. CDR3 nucleotides: TGTGCCAGCAGCAAAGTGATTCGTCGACAGGACCTCTATGGCTACACCTTC.